This T cell receptor beta chain comes out of a study of T cell repertoires in cytomegalovirus infection (dated by TCRdb to between 2018 and 2021). General notes on the study: The peptide stimulations were aimed at well-studied HLA-B-restricted epitopes as well as recently identified HLA-C-restricted CMV epitopes, whose presentation resists viral immunomodulation. Donor HLA type was relevant to the analysis, because carriage of CMV infection together with the matching HLA type was indicated by public TCR beta signatures. Overall results and qualifications from the work: The ex vivo response was dominated by HLA-C-restricted CMV-specific TCR beta clonotypes, and the single most frequent clonotype in two of eight donors was supplied by these HLA-C-restricted clonotypes. In both this cohort and an independent approximately 370-donor cohort, the cumulative frequency of public TCR beta family members distinguished carriers of CMV infection plus the relevant HLA type.

Data came from an Illumina HiSeq 1500. TCRdb applied fastp at Q25 and MiXCR to the public reads, then kept only in-frame beta chains. Rows with one shared CDR3 protein collapse into an entry with the most common genes and DNA. This sample is represented by approximately 590,000 distinct CDR3 sequences; 40% of them were singletons. The ten biggest clones cover over 45% of the sample. This clonotype has just a few counts. What antigen it recognizes has not been identified. Base quality data are lacking; no much larger clone is found one base away. V loses 5 bases, J loses 7 bases, and the germline ends lie 24 bases apart. CDR3 length: 16 amino acids, cysteine to phenylalanine. The DNA shown is the 48-base CDR3, in frame from base 1. Sequences SGHTA (CDR1) and FQGNSA (CDR2) are obtained from the germline V gene. The sample's treatment or condition label, in plain terms: in vitro stimulation with specific CMV peptide epitopes to enrich CMV-specific T cells.

The chain is encoded by TRBV7-2 joined to TRBJ2-7; the D gene is not confidently resolved. The sequence was obtained from a human donor in good health (CMV status not recorded). Some clones in this sample may be carry-over from other donors' samples. The input for sequencing was cultured PBMCs, taken from culture after CMV antigen stimulation. The sequenced DNA is TGTGCCAGCAGCCCGGGCCCACCCCCCCTCTCGGGTGAGCAGTACTTC. This encodes CASSPGPPPLSGEQYF.